The rows below give T cell receptor beta chains drawn from one sample of a study of technical replicates of blood from several donors. Method: immunoSEQ multiplex PCR; TCRdb's copy keeps in-frame clones and lacks some. Of about 75,000 clones listed, about 90% are singletons. Sequenced: T cells isolated from PBMCs. These receptors all come from a human donor in good health. The CDR3 runs from the conserved cysteine through the conserved F or W. The order of the fields is V gene, J gene, D gene, CDR3 protein, CDR3 DNA. D genes are given only for firm matches.

>TRBV5-4|TRBJ2-1|TRBD2
CAAASGSIGEQFF
TGTGCCGCGGCTAGCGGGAGTATTGGTGAGCAGTTCTTC
>TRBV20-1|TRBJ2-1|NA
CSVTRYNEQFF
TGCAGTGTTACCAGATACAATGAGCAGTTCTTC
>TRBV29-1|TRBJ2-2|NA
CSVNPRAGNTGELFF
TGCAGCGTTAACCCAAGGGCGGGAAACACCGGGGAGCTGTTTTTT
>TRBV7-2|TRBJ2-5|TRBD2
CASRGRELLETQYF
TGTGCCAGCCGAGGGCGGGAGCTGTTAGAGACCCAGTACTTC
>TRBV5-1|TRBJ1-1|NA
CASSASRQNTEAFF
TGCGCCAGCAGCGCTAGTCGCCAGAACACTGAAGCTTTCTTT
>TRBV14|TRBJ2-1|TRBD2
CASSHFPLTRLAGYNEQFF
TGTGCCAGCAGCCATTTTCCGCTAACCAGACTAGCGGGATACAATGAGCAGTTCTTC
>TRBV7-9|TRBJ2-7|TRBD2
CASSGRGDEQYF
TGTGCCAGCAGCGGACGGGGGGACGAGCAGTACTTC
>TRBV10-3|TRBJ2-1|TRBD2
CATISGLQDEQFF
TGTGCCACTATTAGCGGGCTCCAGGATGAGCAGTTCTTC
>TRBV27|TRBJ2-5|TRBD2
CASKGYSGRAGETQYF
TGTGCCAGCAAGGGGTATAGCGGGAGGGCCGGAGAGACCCAGTACTTC
>TRBV27|TRBJ1-5|TRBD1
CASSDRGDQPQHF
TGTGCCAGCAGTGACAGGGGTGACCAGCCCCAGCATTTT
>TRBV7-9|TRBJ1-2|TRBD1
CASSSIMTGSFYGYTF
TGTGCCAGCAGCTCAATTATGACAGGGTCTTTCTATGGCTACACCTTC
>TRBV28|TRBJ1-2|NA
CASSLTARYGYTF
TGTGCCAGCAGTTTGACAGCTCGGTATGGCTACACCTTC
>TRBV18|TRBJ1-5|NA
CASSPAPGRYGNQPQHF
TGTGCCAGCTCACCCGCTCCAGGAAGATATGGCAATCAGCCCCAGCATTTT
>TRBV20-1|TRBJ1-3|NA
CSAREANTIYF
TGCAGTGCTAGAGAGGCTAACACCATATATTTT
>TRBV5-1|TRBJ2-7|TRBD1
CASSFARDRLLPSSYEQYF
TGCGCCAGCAGCTTTGCGCGGGACAGGTTGTTGCCCAGCTCCTACGAGCAGTACTTC